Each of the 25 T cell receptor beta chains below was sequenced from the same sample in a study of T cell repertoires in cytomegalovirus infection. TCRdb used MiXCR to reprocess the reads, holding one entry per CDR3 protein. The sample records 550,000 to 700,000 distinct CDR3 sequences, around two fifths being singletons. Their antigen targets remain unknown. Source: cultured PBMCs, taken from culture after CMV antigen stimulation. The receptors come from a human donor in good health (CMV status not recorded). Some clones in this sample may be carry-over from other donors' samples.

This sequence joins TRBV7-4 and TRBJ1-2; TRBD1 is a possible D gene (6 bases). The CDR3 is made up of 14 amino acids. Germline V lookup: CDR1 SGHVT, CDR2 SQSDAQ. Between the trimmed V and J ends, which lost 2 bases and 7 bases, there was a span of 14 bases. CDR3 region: CASSLSTGLGGYTF. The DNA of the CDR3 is TGTGCCAGCAGCTTATCAACAGGGCTGGGTGGCTACACCTTC.

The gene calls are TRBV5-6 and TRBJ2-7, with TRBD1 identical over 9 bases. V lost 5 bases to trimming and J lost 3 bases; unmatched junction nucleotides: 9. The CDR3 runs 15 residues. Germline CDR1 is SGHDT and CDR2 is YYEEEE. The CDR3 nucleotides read TGTGCCAGCAGTTATGGGACAGGGATTCTCTACGAGCAGTACTTC. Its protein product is CASSYGTGILYEQYF.

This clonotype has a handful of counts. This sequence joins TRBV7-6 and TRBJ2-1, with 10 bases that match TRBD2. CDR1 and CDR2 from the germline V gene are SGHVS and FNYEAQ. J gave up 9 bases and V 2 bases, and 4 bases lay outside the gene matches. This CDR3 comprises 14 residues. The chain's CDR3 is CASSLWERGGEQFF. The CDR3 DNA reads TGTGCCAGCAGCTTATGGGAGCGGGGGGGTGAGCAGTTCTTC.

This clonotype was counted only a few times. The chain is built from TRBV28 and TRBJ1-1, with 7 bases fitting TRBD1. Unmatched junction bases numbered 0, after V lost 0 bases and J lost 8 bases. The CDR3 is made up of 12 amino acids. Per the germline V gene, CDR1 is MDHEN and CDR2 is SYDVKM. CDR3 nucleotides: TGTGCCAGCAGTTTATGGGACAGGGAAGCTTTCTTT. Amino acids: CASSLWDREAFF.

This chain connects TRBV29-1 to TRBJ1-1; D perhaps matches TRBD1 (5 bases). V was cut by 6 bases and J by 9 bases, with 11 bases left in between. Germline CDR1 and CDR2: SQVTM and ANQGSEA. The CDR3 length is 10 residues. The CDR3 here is CSVVQEKAFF. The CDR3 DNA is TGCAGCGTCGTACAGGAGAAAGCTTTCTTT.

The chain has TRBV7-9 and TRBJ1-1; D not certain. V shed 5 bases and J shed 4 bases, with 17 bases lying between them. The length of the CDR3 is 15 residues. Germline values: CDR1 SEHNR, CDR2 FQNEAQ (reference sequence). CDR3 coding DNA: TGTGCCAGCAGCCTGTCTGCCATCCGGGGCACTGAAGCTTTCTTT. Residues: CASSLSAIRGTEAFF.

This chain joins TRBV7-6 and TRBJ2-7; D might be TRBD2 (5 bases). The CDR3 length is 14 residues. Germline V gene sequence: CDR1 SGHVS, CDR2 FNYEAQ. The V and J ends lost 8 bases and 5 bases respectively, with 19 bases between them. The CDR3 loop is CASGKGVGINEQYF. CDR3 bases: TGTGCCAGCGGCAAGGGAGTGGGAATCAACGAGCAGTACTTC. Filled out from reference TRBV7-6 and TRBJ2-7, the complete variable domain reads GAGVSQSPRYKVTKRGQDVALRCDPISGHVSLYWYRQALGQGPEFLTYFNYEAQQDKSGLPNDRFSAERPEGSISTLTIQRTEQRDSAMYRCASGKGVGINEQYFGPGTRLTVT.

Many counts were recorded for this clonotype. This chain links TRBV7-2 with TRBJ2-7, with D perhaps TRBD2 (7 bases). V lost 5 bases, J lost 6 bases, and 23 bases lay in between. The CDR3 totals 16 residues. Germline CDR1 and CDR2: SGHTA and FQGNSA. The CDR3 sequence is CASSRRWAGANGEQYF. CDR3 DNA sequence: TGTGCCAGCAGCCGTCGGTGGGCGGGGGCTAATGGCGAGCAGTACTTC.

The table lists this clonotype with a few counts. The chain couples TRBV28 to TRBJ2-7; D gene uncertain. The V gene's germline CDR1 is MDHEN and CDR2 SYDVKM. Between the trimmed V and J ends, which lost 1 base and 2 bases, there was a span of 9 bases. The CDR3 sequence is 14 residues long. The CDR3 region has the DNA TGTGCCAGCAGTTTATATCTGAGGCCCTACGAGCAGTACTTC. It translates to CASSLYLRPYEQYF.

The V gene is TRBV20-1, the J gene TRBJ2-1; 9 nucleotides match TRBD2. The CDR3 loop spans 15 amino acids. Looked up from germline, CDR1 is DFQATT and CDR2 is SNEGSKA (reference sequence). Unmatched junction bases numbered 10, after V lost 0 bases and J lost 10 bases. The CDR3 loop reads CSARDQAGLAREQFF. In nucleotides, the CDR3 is TGCAGTGCTAGAGATCAAGCGGGACTAGCAAGAGAGCAGTTCTTC.

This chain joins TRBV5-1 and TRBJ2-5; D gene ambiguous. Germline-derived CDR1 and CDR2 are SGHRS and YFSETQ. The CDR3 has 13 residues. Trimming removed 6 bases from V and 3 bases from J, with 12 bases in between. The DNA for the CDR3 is TGCGCCAGCACCTCTGTAGGGAAAGAGACCCAGTACTTC. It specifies CASTSVGKETQYF.

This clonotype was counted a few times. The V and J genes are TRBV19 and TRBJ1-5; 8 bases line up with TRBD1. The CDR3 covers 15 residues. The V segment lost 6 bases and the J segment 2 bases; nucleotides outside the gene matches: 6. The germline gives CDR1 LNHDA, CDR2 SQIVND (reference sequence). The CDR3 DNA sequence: TGTGCCAGTAGAAAAGGACAGGGCCGCAATCAGCCCCAGCATTTT. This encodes CASRKGQGRNQPQHF.

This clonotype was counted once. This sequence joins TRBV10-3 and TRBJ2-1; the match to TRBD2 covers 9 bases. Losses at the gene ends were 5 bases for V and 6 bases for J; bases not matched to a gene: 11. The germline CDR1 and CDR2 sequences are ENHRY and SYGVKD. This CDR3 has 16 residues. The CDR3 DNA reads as TGTGCCATCAGTTCCCGGGGGTCTAGCGGGACCAATGAGCAGTTCTTC. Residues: CAISSRGSSGTNEQFF.

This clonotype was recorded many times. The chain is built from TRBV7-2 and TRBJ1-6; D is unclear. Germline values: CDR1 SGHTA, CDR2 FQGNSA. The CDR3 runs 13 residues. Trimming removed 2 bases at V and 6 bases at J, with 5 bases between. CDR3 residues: CASSLWGNSPLHF. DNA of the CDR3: TGTGCCAGCAGCTTATGGGGTAATTCACCCCTCCACTTT.

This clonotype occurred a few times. The CDR3 reads CASSEGGTQYF. The CDR3 DNA sequence: TGTGCCAGCAGTGAAGGGGGGACCCAGTACTTC. V and J are TRBV6-1 and TRBJ2-3; D remains unclear. Matching the DNA end better, TRBJ2-5 makes the J call doubtful. CDR1 is MNHNS, CDR2 SASEGT, per germline. This CDR3 has 11 residues.

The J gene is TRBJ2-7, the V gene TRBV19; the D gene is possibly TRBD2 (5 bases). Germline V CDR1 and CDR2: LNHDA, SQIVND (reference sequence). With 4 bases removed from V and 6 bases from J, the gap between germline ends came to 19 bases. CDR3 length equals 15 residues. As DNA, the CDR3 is TGTGCCAGTAGTACCCTAAAGGGAGCTTTGGGCGAGCAGTACTTC. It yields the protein CASSTLKGALGEQYF.

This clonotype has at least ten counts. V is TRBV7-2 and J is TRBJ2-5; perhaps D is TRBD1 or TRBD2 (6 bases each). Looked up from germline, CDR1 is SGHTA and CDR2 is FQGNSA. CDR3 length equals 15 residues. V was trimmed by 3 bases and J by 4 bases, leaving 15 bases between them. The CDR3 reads CASSFGGPQGETQYF. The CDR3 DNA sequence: TGTGCCAGCAGCTTCGGGGGCCCGCAAGGAGAGACCCAGTACTTC. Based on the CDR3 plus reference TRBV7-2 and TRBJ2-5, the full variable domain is GAGVSQSPSNKVTEKGKDVELRCDPISGHTALYWYRQSLGQGLEFLIYFQGNSAPDKSGLPSDRFSAERTGGSVSTLTIQRTQQEDSAVYLCASSFGGPQGETQYFGPGTRLLVL.

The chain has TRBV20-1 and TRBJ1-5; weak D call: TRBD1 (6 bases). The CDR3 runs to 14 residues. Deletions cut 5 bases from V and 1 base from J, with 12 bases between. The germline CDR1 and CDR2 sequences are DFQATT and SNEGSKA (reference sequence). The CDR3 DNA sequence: TGCAGTGCTCTAAGGACAGCCAGCAATCAGCCCCAGCATTTT. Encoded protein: CSALRTASNQPQHF.

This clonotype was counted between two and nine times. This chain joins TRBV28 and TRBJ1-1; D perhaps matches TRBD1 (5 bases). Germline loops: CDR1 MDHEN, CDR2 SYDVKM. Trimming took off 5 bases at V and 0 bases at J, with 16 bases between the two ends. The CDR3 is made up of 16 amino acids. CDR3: CASSLRQISMNTEAFF. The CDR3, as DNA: TGTGCCAGCAGTCTTCGACAGATTTCGATGAACACTGAAGCTTTCTTT. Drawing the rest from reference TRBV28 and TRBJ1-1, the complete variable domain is DVKVTQSSRYLVKRTGEKVFLECVQDMDHENMFWYRQDPGLGLRLIYFSYDVKMKEKGDIPEGYSVSREKKERFSLILESASTNQTSMYLCASSLRQISMNTEAFFGQGTRLTVV.

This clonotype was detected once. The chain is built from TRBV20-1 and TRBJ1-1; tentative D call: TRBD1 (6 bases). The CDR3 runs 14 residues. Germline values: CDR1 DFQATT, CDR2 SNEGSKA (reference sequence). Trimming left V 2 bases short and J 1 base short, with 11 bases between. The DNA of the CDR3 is TGCAGTGCTAGACCGGGACACTGGAACACTGAAGCTTTCTTT. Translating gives CSARPGHWNTEAFF.

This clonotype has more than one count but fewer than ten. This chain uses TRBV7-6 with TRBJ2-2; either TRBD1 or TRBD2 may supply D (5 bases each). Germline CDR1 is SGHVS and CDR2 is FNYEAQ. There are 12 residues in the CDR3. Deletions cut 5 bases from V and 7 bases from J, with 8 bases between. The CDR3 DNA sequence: TGTGCCAGCAGCCGGGACGGCGGGGAGCTGTTTTTT. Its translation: CASSRDGGELFF.

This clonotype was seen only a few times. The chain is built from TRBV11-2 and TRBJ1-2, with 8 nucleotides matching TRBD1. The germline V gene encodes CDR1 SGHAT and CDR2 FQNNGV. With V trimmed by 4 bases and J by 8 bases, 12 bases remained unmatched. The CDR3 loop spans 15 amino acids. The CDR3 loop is CASSSGTGISIGYTF. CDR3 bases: TGTGCCAGCAGCTCGGGGACAGGCATCTCCATCGGCTACACCTTC.

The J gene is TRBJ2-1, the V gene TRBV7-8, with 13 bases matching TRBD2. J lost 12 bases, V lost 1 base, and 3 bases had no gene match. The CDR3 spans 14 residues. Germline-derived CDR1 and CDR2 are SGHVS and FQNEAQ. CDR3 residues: CASSLGTSGGVQFF. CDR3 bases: TGTGCCAGCAGCTTAGGGACTAGCGGGGGTGTGCAGTTCTTC.

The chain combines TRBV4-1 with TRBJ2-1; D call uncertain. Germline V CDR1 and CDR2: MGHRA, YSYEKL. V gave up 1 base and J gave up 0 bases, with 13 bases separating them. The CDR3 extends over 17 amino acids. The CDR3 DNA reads TGCGCCAGCAGCCAAGGGCGGATCATAAGCTCCTACAATGAGCAGTTCTTC. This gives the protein CASSQGRIISSYNEQFF.

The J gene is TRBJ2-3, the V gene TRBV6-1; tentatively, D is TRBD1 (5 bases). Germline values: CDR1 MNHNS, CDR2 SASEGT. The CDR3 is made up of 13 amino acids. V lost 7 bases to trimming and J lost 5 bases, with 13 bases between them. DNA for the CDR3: TGTGCCAGCACCAGGGCCAATTTAGATACGCAGTATTTT. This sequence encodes CASTRANLDTQYF.